This T cell receptor beta chain is from a study of cytomegalovirus exposure and HLA in healthy donors (dated by TCRdb to about 2017). Turning to the overall study: In an earlier analysis of roughly 590 of the donors, 250 to 300 Gb of sequence data and 90 million to 130 million unique TCR beta sequences from about 179 million T cells were reported. Approximately 300 gigabases of sequencing data and 91 million or so unique TCR sequences made up an early release that covered fewer than 650 HLA-typed donors. Among the roughly 390 genotyped donors, around 81% belonged to the genetic ancestry cluster associated with self-reported Caucasian donors. All discovery cohort repertoires had been generated on a single sequencing platform. A separate validation cohort of roughly 120 different subjects was used in addition to the 666-subject first cohort. Donor age, sex, ethnicity and CMV serostatus were compiled alongside the repertoire data. In an earlier analysis of about 590 of the donors, high-throughput TCR beta sequencing was used to judge whether each TCR beta V gene segment behaved as functional or pseudogenic. In a later genetic analysis, genome-wide SNP genotypes for about 65% of the 666 donors were used, and that subset was treated as a discovery cohort. Rather than drawing on any new phenotypic data, the later analysis identified candidate immune exposures from TCR beta sequences and the way those sequences occurred across donors. The study profiled the T cell repertoires of approximately 700 subjects by immunosequencing and related them to cytomegalovirus serostatus. The study combined high-throughput TCR immunosequencing, statistical association of individual TCRs with disease status, and machine learning to predict cytomegalovirus infection status. The study aimed to test whether signatures of past pathogen exposure could be identified by cataloging public T cell receptors. HLA typing included class I and class II loci at four-digit resolution. Across roughly 420 genotyped donors of the cohort, an average of approximately 200,000 unique TCR beta nucleotide sequences per donor were sequenced, and roughly 17% of those sequences were non-productive. A handful of DR-DQ haplotypes were handled as single units for association and clustering because linkage in the cohort was strong. To study patterns of TCR occurrence, a later analysis re-analyzed previously published TCR beta repertoires from around 700 donors and added high-resolution HLA genotyping. Typing coverage varied by locus: about 620-630 donors for A, B, C, DRB1 and DQB1; around 560 for DQA1; more than 600 for DPA1; under 490 for DPB1.

The germline V gene supplies CDR1 SNHLY and CDR2 FYNNEI. V loses 6 bases at its end and J loses 2 bases; junction bases beyond the gene matches: 6. From cysteine to phenylalanine, the CDR3 is 14 amino acids long. Only the CDR3 portion is preserved as DNA: 42 bases, with reading frame beginning at the first base. Library preparation was by the immunoSEQ multiplex PCR assay. A mixture of 60 forward primers for TCR Vbeta segments and 13 reverse primers for TCR Jbeta segments was used in the multiplex PCR. Amplification of the CDR3 region of rearranged TCR beta genes was performed with a multiplex PCR assay on genomic DNA. The amplified TCR beta libraries were sequenced on the Illumina HiSeq System as 87-base-pair reads. In the source study's methods: Across the 670 or so repertoires, a later analysis counted 80 million or so unique TCR beta chains, about 10 million of which were shared by at least two donors. To remove PCR and sequencing errors, raw reads were error-corrected and collapsed into unique sequences using a nearest-neighbor algorithm that merged closely related sequences. CDR3 sequences were aligned to IMGT reference sequences to assign V, D and J gene segments. For a sequence to be retained, a match of at least six nucleotides was required to both a V gene segment and a J gene segment. Rearrangements were called productive when the CDR3 lacked stop codons and stayed in frame with V and J; all others were non-productive. Following IMGT convention, CDR3 was defined as the stretch from the second conserved V-encoded cysteine to the conserved J-encoded phenylalanine. Sequences without an unambiguous match to a single V gene segment were excluded from the earlier analysis of over 500 of the donors. An earlier analysis of a few hundred of the donors called V segments functional above 56.7% productive rearrangements and segregating when the between-donor standard deviation exceeded 5%. To diagnose cytomegalovirus status from the catalog of TCR beta chain sequences, a statistical classification framework was built. In a later analysis, V and J genes were assigned by comparing TCR nucleotide sequences against IMGT/GENE-DB human TR gene sequences. The TCRdist pipeline was used in a later analysis to assign CDR3 sequences and most-parsimonious VDJ recombination scenarios. A later analysis defined each TCR beta chain by its CDR3 amino acid sequence plus V-gene family, and excluded reads lacking a unique V-gene family. As a way to deal with suspected cross-contamination and a sequencing artifact, a later analysis dropped under 600 nucleotide sequences that were highly shared and had low generation probability. For each public chain, a later analysis derived a clonal expansion index from normalized ranks of inferred template counts within each repertoire. Generation probabilities in a later analysis came from a VDJ recombination model fitted to out-of-frame rearrangements, and those results were checked against IGoR. Hypergeometric tests were used in a later analysis to score TCR-TCR, TCR-HLA and TCR-CMV co-occurrence, with a repertoire-size bias correction applied to the TCR pairs. In a later analysis, false discovery rates were estimated by permuting HLA or CMV assignments 20 times. In a later analysis, co-occurring TCRs were grouped using DBSCAN, with TCRdist sequence similarity added in when clustering inside HLA-allele-positive subsets. Co-occurrence clustering excluded repertoires with fewer than 30,000 or more than 120,000 public chains, plus five with anomalous nucleotide sharing. The table was pulled from immuneACCESS by TCRdb, which kept in-frame rearrangements only. Such tables lose some clones; where checked, under half of the loss comes from unresolved V genes, and the rest has no known cause. The V and J calls and clone size come from that table; D and trimming were worked out from the DNA. The sample includes approximately 160,000 clones, with approximately 62% observed a single time. The biggest ten clones account for roughly 1.4% of the sample.

The cohort comprised some 680 healthy bone marrow donors. Cohort members were all nominally healthy when sampled, although unrecorded immune exposures were likely present. The donor was CMV seronegative and belonged to the group of several hundred seronegative cohort members. A peripheral blood sample was collected from each donor, and TCR beta sequencing was performed on peripheral blood mononuclear cells. Genomic DNA was extracted from the blood cell samples with the Qiagen DNeasy Blood Extraction Kit. On this clone itself: Its antigen has not been determined. No qualities accompany the bases; no much larger clone lies one base away.

Study-wide conclusions, independent of this receptor: For the cohort, immune exposure information was limited to CMV serostatus. HLA typing was unavailable for some donors at each locus, so association tests used only the typed subset. A group of highly shared sequence variants was considered likely to be a technical artifact of the sequencing pipeline. Because counts were too low, about 15 rarely observed V segments, including chromosome 9 orphons, were left out of the earlier analysis of 587 of the donors. In this cohort, only TCR beta chains were sequenced, and detectable features were limited by the absence of alpha or paired-chain data. Linkage disequilibrium might explain the correlated functional status among segregating V segments, but an unknown experimental factor could not be excluded. The presence/absence analyses assumed that sequencing depth was roughly uniform across donors, and that assumption may not be true. Most TCR sequences were seen in very few donors, while some public TCRs were found in many individuals. Compared with the approximately 670-donor mean, donors in an Asian-associated ancestry cluster had fewer N-insertions in productive TCRs, according to a later genetic analysis. Some IMGT-functional V segments, including TRBV6-2 and TRBV6-3, could not be distinguished by the 87-base-pair reads and were therefore excluded. A further reported finding was that TCR beta sequences accurately predicted the HLA-A and HLA-B alleles for most subjects in the first cohort. The authors suggested that the approach could potentially be extended to other disease states and immunological phenotypes. In a later analysis, most CMV-associated TCR beta chains were found to appear HLA-restricted, with HLA associations seemingly driven largely by CMV exposure. A total of roughly 160 TCR beta chains were listed by the study as associated with cytomegalovirus. In a later analysis, HLA-associated TCR beta chains showed more clonal expansion and lower generation probabilities than non-associated chains that were equally common. In a later genetic analysis, a missense DCLRE1C variant was associated with V-gene and J-gene trimming of TCR beta chains, and the association was replicated in an independent cohort. The classifier was reported to diagnose cytomegalovirus status with high specificity and sensitivity in both the original cohort and the validation cohort. Strong co-occurrence of HLA alleles, especially DR and DQ, made assigning TCR associations to individual alleles difficult. A few of the identified cytomegalovirus-associated TCR beta chains were confirmed in vitro to be specific for cytomegalovirus antigens. A later analysis reported that several top co-occurrence clusters appeared linked to parvovirus B19, influenza, CMV and Epstein-Barr virus. In an earlier analysis of approximately 590 of the donors, most TCR beta V segments were observed in productive rearrangements about 87% or about 30% of the time, broadly matching IMGT annotations. Specific HLA alleles were associated with 15,000 to 20,000 TCR beta sequences at a false discovery rate of 0.05 in a later analysis. According to a later analysis, TCR association rates differed among HLA loci, with DRB1 alleles showing the most associated TCRs and HLA-C alleles showing the fewest.

The TCR originated in a man between 45 and 60 years old in good health and CMV-seronegative. The sample taken for sequencing was PBMCs. This chain is built from TRBV2 and TRBJ2-7; 8 bases in the middle match TRBD1. For the CDR3, the sequence is CASSGQGPPYEQYF. The DNA is TGTGCCAGCAGCGGACAGGGTCCTCCCTACGAGCAGTACTTC.